The rows below give T cell receptor beta chains drawn from one sample of a study of molecular identifiers for immune sequencing clone quantification. TCRdb recomputed calls from the PCR reads with MiXCR, one row per CDR3 protein. Of approximately 40,000 distinct CDR3 sequences listed, 24% are singletons. Sequenced: naive CD8+ T cells from blood, with Jurkat cell RNA spiked in. The source is a human donor in good health. Some libraries in this study had Jurkat cell RNA spiked in. Each CDR3 is given with its conserved first and last residue. D genes are given only for firm matches. Expanded clones get a size class; other rows say once, few or many, or leave the size out.

. | TRBJ2-3 | TRBV24-1 | . | CATSDFSTDTQYF | TGTGCCACCAGTGATTTCAGCACAGATACGCAGTATTTT
. | TRBJ2-3 | TRBV7-2 | TRBD2 | CASSLGIRTRGTDTQYF | TGTGCCAGCAGCTTAGGAATAAGGACTAGAGGCACAGATACGCAGTATTTT
many | TRBJ1-1 | TRBV19 | . | CASSIVAGEAFF | TGTGCCAGTAGTATAGTAGCCGGAGAAGCTTTCTTT
many | TRBJ2-3 | TRBV7-8 | TRBD2 | CASSIQSGGVDTQYF | TGTGCCAGCAGCATACAAAGCGGGGGGGTCGATACGCAGTATTTT
. | TRBJ2-3 | TRBV4-3 | . | CASSQDFAGSSTDTQYF | TGCGCCAGCAGCCAAGATTTCGCAGGCTCTAGCACAGATACGCAGTATTTT
many | TRBJ2-5 | TRBV20-1 | . | CSARVPGQETQYF | TGCAGTGCTAGAGTACCGGGGCAAGAGACCCAGTACTTC
many | TRBJ2-2 | TRBV6-1 | . | CASSNTGELFF | TGTGCCAGCAGTAATACCGGGGAGCTGTTTTTT
many | TRBJ1-5 | TRBV28 | TRBD1 | CASSLYKGASNQPQHF | TGTGCCAGCAGTTTATATAAGGGGGCGAGCAATCAGCCCCAGCATTTT
many | TRBJ1-5 | TRBV27 | . | CASVSSMGNQPQHF | TGTGCCAGCGTCTCCAGCATGGGCAATCAGCCCCAGCATTTT
many | TRBJ2-5 | TRBV5-1 | . | CASSEGLQPRETQYF | TGCGCCAGCAGCGAGGGACTCCAGCCGAGGGAGACCCAGTACTTC
many | TRBJ2-7 | TRBV4-1 | TRBD2 | CASSQSGGLEQYF | TGCGCCAGCAGCCAGAGCGGGGGACTCGAGCAGTACTTC
many | TRBJ2-7 | TRBV11-2 | . | CASSLDPSGLTYEQYF | TGTGCCAGCAGCTTAGACCCGTCCGGACTTACCTACGAGCAGTACTTC
few | TRBJ2-7 | TRBV16 | . | CASSQLKADGPYLAYEQYF | TGTGCCAGCAGCCAATTGAAGGCGGATGGACCTTACCTAGCCTACGAGCAGTACTTC
once | TRBJ1-4 | TRBV19 | . | CASSIRPGRPNEKLFF | TGTGCCAGTAGTATTCGACCCGGGCGGCCTAATGAAAAACTGTTTTTT
. | TRBJ2-7 | TRBV2 | TRBD1 | CASRERRTGEFNEQYF | TGTGCCAGCAGGGAACGAAGGACAGGGGAATTCAACGAGCAGTACTTC
many | TRBJ2-1 | TRBV11-2 | . | CASSLVMGSSYNEQFF | TGTGCCAGCAGCTTAGTAATGGGAAGCTCCTACAATGAGCAGTTCTTC
. | TRBJ2-1 | TRBV11-2 | . | CASSLEGAYNEQFF | TGTGCCAGCAGCTTAGAGGGGGCTTACAATGAGCAGTTCTTC
. | TRBJ2-3 | TRBV19 | . | CAAQASGIGTDAQYF | TGTGCCGCCCAAGCGTCGGGGATTGGCACAGATGCGCAGTATTTT
many | TRBJ1-5 | TRBV30 | . | CAWSVRGPGNQPQHF | TGTGCCTGGAGTGTACGTGGGCCAGGCAATCAGCCCCAGCATTTT
few | TRBJ2-7 | TRBV19 | . | CASSNRGSYEQYF | TGTGCCAGTAGTAACCGGGGAAGCTACGAGCAGTACTTC
many | TRBJ2-4 | TRBV6-2/TRBV6-3 | TRBD1 | CASSYSMVAAQGWYIQYF | TGTGCCAGCAGTTACTCGATGGTTGCGGCACAGGGGTGGTACATTCAGTACTTC
many | TRBJ2-5 | TRBV6-5 | TRBD2 | CASRSTLAGGGETQYF | TGTGCCAGCAGATCCACCCTAGCGGGAGGCGGAGAGACCCAGTACTTC
. | TRBJ2-1 | TRBV7-9 | TRBD2 | CASSVGLAGNEQFF | TGTGCCAGCAGCGTGGGACTAGCGGGCAATGAGCAGTTCTTC
once | TRBJ2-3 | TRBV2 | TRBD1 | CASSARGQSTDTQYF | TGTGCCAGCAGTGCTCGGGGACAGAGCACAGATACGCAGTATTTC
many | TRBJ2-7 | TRBV6-4 | . | CASSGPDSSSYEQYF | TGTGCCAGCAGTGGTCCGGACAGCAGCTCCTACGAGCAGTACTTC
many | TRBJ2-3 | TRBV6-4 | TRBD2 | CASSETSGGASDTQYF | TGTGCCAGCAGTGAGACTAGCGGGGGGGCCTCAGATACGCAGTATTTT
. | TRBJ2-5 | TRBV9 | TRBD2 | CASSVYPTSGYQETQYF | TGTGCCAGCAGCGTCTATCCGACTAGCGGATACCAAGAGACCCAGTACTTC
many | TRBJ2-7 | TRBV2 | . | CASSVQGPSYEQYF | TGTGCCAGCAGTGTTCAAGGCCCTTCCTACGAGCAGTACTTC
many | TRBJ1-5 | TRBV7-9 | . | CASSPDASNQPQHF | TGTGCCAGCAGCCCGGACGCTAGCAATCAGCCCCAGCATTTT
many | TRBJ2-3 | TRBV12-3/TRBV12-4 | TRBD2 | CASSVGGRTDTQYF | TGTGCCAGCAGTGTCGGGGGGAGGACAGATACGCAGTATTTT
. | TRBJ1-1 | TRBV4-1 | . | CASSPQGLNTEAFF | TGCGCCAGCAGCCCCCAGGGACTTAACACTGAAGCTTTCTTT
. | TRBJ1-2 | TRBV5-5 | TRBD1 | CASSTGGYSFYGYTF | TGTGCCAGCAGTACAGGGGGTTATTCGTTTTATGGCTACACCTTC
. | TRBJ2-7 | TRBV27 | TRBD1 | CATSPGQAVEQYF | TGTGCCACCAGTCCGGGACAGGCGGTCGAGCAGTACTTC
many | TRBJ2-3 | TRBV19 | TRBD2 | CASQRASGGQDTQYF | TGTGCCTCCCAGAGGGCTAGCGGGGGTCAGGATACGCAGTATTTT
many | TRBJ1-3 | TRBV27 | . | CASSLSGSGNTIYF | TGTGCCAGCAGTTTATCTGGCTCTGGAAACACCATATATTTT
many | TRBJ2-3 | TRBV25-1 | TRBD2 | CASSMTSGGTDTQYF | TGTGCCAGCAGCATGACTAGCGGAGGCACAGATACGCAGTATTTT
many | TRBJ2-7 | TRBV6-2/TRBV6-3 | . | CASSTDSYEQYF | TGTGCCAGCAGTACTGATTCCTACGAGCAGTACTTC
many | TRBJ2-3 | TRBV10-2 | . | CASRGSTDTQYF | TGCGCCAGCAGGGGTAGCACAGATACGCAGTATTTT
many | TRBJ2-2 | TRBV1 | . | CTSSQDPMRLAGNTGELFF | TGCACCAGCAGCCAAGATCCAATGAGGCTAGCGGGCAACACCGGGGAGCTGTTTTTT
. | TRBJ2-1 | TRBV19 | TRBD1 | CASSGTGSYNEQFF | TGTGCCAGTAGTGGGACAGGCTCCTACAATGAGCAGTTCTTC
many | TRBJ2-1 | TRBV5-6 | . | CASSLVLATGASYNEQFF | TGTGCCAGCAGCTTGGTTCTAGCGACGGGAGCCTCCTACAATGAGCAGTTCTTC
many | TRBJ1-2 | TRBV2 | . | CASSEGAGTGLYGYTF | TGTGCCAGCAGTGAGGGGGCCGGGACGGGACTCTATGGCTACACCTTC
many | TRBJ2-3 | TRBV6-5 | . | CASRTESSTDTQYF | TGTGCCAGCAGGACAGAGAGTAGCACAGATACGCAGTATTTT
many | TRBJ2-5 | TRBV12-3/TRBV12-4 | . | CASSTADQETQYF | TGTGCCAGCAGTACAGCGGATCAAGAGACCCAGTACTTC
many | TRBJ2-2 | TRBV12-5 | TRBD1 | CASGYILQGAYTGELFF | TGTGCTAGTGGCTACATTTTGCAGGGGGCGTACACCGGGGAGCTGTTTTTT